One sample yielded the 5 T cell receptor beta chains listed below, sequenced in a study of T cells after yellow fever vaccination. TCRdb analysed the 5' RACE reads with MiXCR anew, one entry per CDR3 protein. The sample yields a few hundred thousand distinct CDR3 sequences, roughly a sixth seen once. The material was PBMCs, obtained before the yellow fever booster vaccination. The source of these receptors is a young man who received the YFV17D yellow fever vaccine.

This clonotype turned up a few times. The chain joins TRBV5-1 to TRBJ1-1, with TRBD1 matching 7 bases. From germline, CDR1 is SGHRS and CDR2 YFSETQ. The CDR3 has 15 amino acids. With V trimmed by 4 bases and J by 1 base, 7 bases remained unmatched. CDR3 loop: CASSATQGRNTEAFF. CDR3 in DNA: TGCGCCAGCAGCGCAACACAGGGGAGGAACACTGAAGCTTTCTTT.

This clonotype occurred a few times. The V gene is TRBV20-1, the J gene TRBJ1-4; no clear D gene. Germline assignment: CDR1 DFQATT and CDR2 SNEGSKA (reference sequence). The CDR3 length is 14 residues. Trimming took off 3 bases at V and 10 bases at J, with 18 bases between the two ends. The CDR3 is CSASGRGRVRKLFF. As DNA, the CDR3 is TGCAGTGCTAGTGGCCGTGGCCGGGTACGAAAACTGTTTTTT.

This clonotype occurred a few times. The V call is TRBV7-3, the J call TRBJ2-3; 8 nucleotides line up with TRBD2. Germline CDR1 and CDR2: SGHTA and FQGTGA. This CDR3 is built from 16 residues. The junction had 11 bases not matched to a gene; V was cut back by 5 bases and J by 4 bases. In nucleotides, the CDR3 is TGTGCCAGCAGCCAAATGAGCGGGGGAGTTGCAGATACGCAGTATTTT. Translated: CASSQMSGGVADTQYF.

This clonotype showed up many times. The chain recombines TRBV6-2 or TRBV6-3 with TRBJ2-1, with 12 bases identical to TRBD2. Germline assignment: CDR1 MNHEY and CDR2 SVGEGT. The length of the CDR3 is 15 residues. With 6 bases clipped from V and 7 bases from J, the junction kept 7 bases outside the gene matches. CDR3 region: CASSPGLAGYNEQFF. CDR3 nucleotides: TGTGCCAGCAGCCCCGGACTAGCGGGGTATAATGAGCAGTTCTTC.

This chain links TRBV7-9 with TRBJ2-5; 8 positions match TRBD1. Germline lookup yields CDR1 SEHNR and CDR2 FQNEAQ (reference sequence). Trimming cost V 5 bases and J 7 bases; bases outside gene matches: 12. CDR3 length equals 15 residues. CDR3 residues: CASSRPPTGGATQYF. CDR3 coding DNA: TGTGCCAGCAGCCGACCACCTACAGGGGGAGCGACCCAGTACTTC. Looking up the rest from reference TRBV7-9 and TRBJ2-5 gives the full variable domain: DTGVSQNPRHKITKRGQNVTFRCDPISEHNRLYWYRQTLGQGPEFLTYFQNEAQLEKSRLLSDRFSAERPKGSFSTLEIQRTEQGDSAMYLCASSRPPTGGATQYFGPGTRLLVL.